The 30 T cell receptor beta chains below were found in one sample sequenced in a study of OX40 agonist ivuxolimab in advanced cancers. The method was immunoSEQ multiplex PCR; TCRdb's version includes in-frame clones alone and lacks a portion of them. In the table there are 48,000 or so clones, approximately 94% of which are singletons. Source: CD4+ or CD8+ T cells sorted from blood, taken in a trial of the OX40 agonist ivuxolimab. These TCRs come from an adult with an advanced solid tumor such as melanoma, head and neck, liver or kidney cancer.

The chain couples TRBV5-1 to TRBJ2-1; 10 bases are shared with TRBD1. Germline CDR1 reads SGHRS; CDR2 reads YFSETQ. This CDR3 comprises 16 residues. The ends lost 4 bases at V and 7 bases at J; junction bases unmatched: 11. This CDR3 reads CASSVGQGTSRNEQFF. CDR3 coding DNA: TGCGCCAGCAGCGTGGGACAGGGGACTTCCAGAAATGAGCAGTTCTTC. The variable domain in full, completed from reference TRBV5-1 and TRBJ2-1, reads KAGVTQTPRYLIKTRGQQVTLSCSPISGHRSVSWYQQTPGQGLQFLFEYFSETQRNKGNFPGRFSGRQFSNSRSEMNVSTLELGDSALYLCASSVGQGTSRNEQFFGPGTRLTVL.

The CDR3 region is CASSIDFGNQPQHF. CDR3 sequence (DNA): TGTGCCAGTAGTATAGATTTCGGGAATCAGCCCCAGCATTTT. The genes are TRBV19 and TRBJ1-5, with D unresolved. V lost 0 bases, J lost 4 bases, and 7 bases lay in between. Germline values: CDR1 LNHDA, CDR2 SQIVND (reference sequence). CDR3 size: 14 residues. The full variable domain, rest sourced from reference TRBV19 and TRBJ1-5, is DGGITQSPKYLFRKEGQNVTLSCEQNLNHDAMYWYRQDPGQGLRLIYYSQIVNDFQKGDIAEGYSVSREKKESFPLTVTSAQKNPTAFYLCASSIDFGNQPQHFGDGTRLSIL.

The V and J genes are TRBV9 and TRBJ2-3; D is ambiguous. V lost 0 bases to trimming and J lost 2 bases, with 7 bases between them. From germline, CDR1 is SGDLS and CDR2 YYNGEE. The CDR3 totals 14 residues. DNA of the CDR3: TGTGCCAGCAGCGTAGATGCGGACACAGATACGCAGTATTTT. This encodes CASSVDADTDTQYF.

The rearrangement uses TRBV19 and TRBJ2-5; tentatively, D is TRBD1 or TRBD2 (6 bases each). Trimming stripped 5 bases from V and 5 bases from J, with 12 bases between. Germline CDR1 LNHDA, CDR2 SQIVND (reference sequence). The CDR3 has 13 residues. The CDR3 here is CASSAAGGETQYF. CDR3 in DNA: TGTGCCAGTAGTGCAGCCGGGGGCGAGACCCAGTACTTC.

This rearrangement joins TRBV7-6 to TRBJ2-7; 11 bases agree with TRBD1. The V and J ends lost 2 bases and 5 bases, in that order; junction bases with no gene match: 8. Germline assignment: CDR1 SGHVS and CDR2 FNYEAQ. The CDR3 is 16 amino acids. The DNA for the CDR3 is TGTGCCAGCAGCTTAACCCCAGGACAGGGGGCTAACGAGCAGTACTTC. Amino acid sequence: CASSLTPGQGANEQYF. Based on the CDR3 plus reference TRBV7-6 and TRBJ2-7, the full variable domain is GAGVSQSPRYKVTKRGQDVALRCDPISGHVSLYWYRQALGQGPEFLTYFNYEAQQDKSGLPNDRFSAERPEGSISTLTIQRTEQRDSAMYRCASSLTPGQGANEQYFGPGTRLTVT.

The chain employs TRBV4-1 and TRBJ1-1; D ambiguous. The V end was cut by 0 bases, the J end by 0 bases, with 14 bases between. Germline loops: CDR1 MGHRA, CDR2 YSYEKL. The CDR3 has 17 amino acids. CDR3 sequence reads: CASSQEAAEVMNTEAFF. In DNA form, the CDR3 reads TGCGCCAGCAGCCAAGAGGCGGCAGAAGTCATGAACACTGAAGCTTTCTTT.

The genes are TRBV5-1 and TRBJ2-7, with TRBD1 matching over 12 bases. The germline V gene encodes CDR1 SGHRS and CDR2 YFSETQ. This CDR3 has 16 residues. Losses at the gene ends were 4 bases for V and 5 bases for J; bases not matched to a gene: 10. CDR3 residues: CASSPVGTGGADEQYF. CDR3 bases: TGCGCCAGCAGCCCGGTAGGGACAGGGGGCGCCGACGAGCAGTACTTC.

The V call is TRBV25-1, the J call TRBJ2-7, with 9 bases that match TRBD1. With V trimmed by 5 bases and J by 6 bases, 14 bases remained unmatched. CDR1 is MGHDK, CDR2 SYGVNS, per germline. This CDR3 is built from 16 residues. The CDR3 loop is CASSSIWGQGSSEQYF. The CDR3 DNA is TGTGCCAGCAGTTCGATTTGGGGACAGGGATCGTCCGAGCAGTACTTC.

This clone was seen once. The chain uses TRBV7-9 and TRBJ2-7; 14 nucleotides agree with TRBD2. There are 17 residues in the CDR3. CDR1 and CDR2 from the germline V gene are SEHNR and FQNEAQ (reference sequence). V was pared by 5 bases and J by 2 bases, with 8 bases of the junction left unmatched. This CDR3 is CASSPGLAGAQTYEQYF. CDR3 coding DNA: TGTGCCAGCAGCCCGGGACTAGCGGGAGCACAAACCTACGAGCAGTACTTC.

The chain has TRBV19 and TRBJ1-2; D is ambiguous. V was cut by 5 bases and J by 5 bases, with 9 bases left in between. The CDR3 contains 12 residues. The germline gives CDR1 LNHDA, CDR2 SQIVND (reference sequence). The CDR3 reads CASSLGFYGYTF. The CDR3 region has the DNA TGTGCCAGTAGTCTCGGGTTTTATGGCTACACCTTC.

The rearrangement uses TRBV29-1 and TRBJ2-5; D may be TRBD1 (8 bases). CDR1 is SQVTM and CDR2 is ANQGSEA in the germline V gene. The length of the CDR3 is 13 residues. V lost 3 bases and J 4 bases, leaving 12 bases between the germline ends. CDR3 region: CSVEYRGGETQYF. The CDR3 nucleotides read TGCAGCGTTGAGTACAGGGGGGGAGAGACCCAGTACTTC. Drawing the rest from reference TRBV29-1 and TRBJ2-5, the complete variable domain is SAVISQKPSRDICQRGTSLTIQCQVDSQVTMMFWYRQQPGQSLTLIATANQGSEATYESGFVIDKFPISRPNLTFSTLTVSNMSPEDSSIYLCSVEYRGGETQYFGPGTRLLVL.

The rearrangement links TRBV4-1 to TRBJ2-3; D may be TRBD2 (6 bases). The CDR3 totals 16 residues. CDR1 is MGHRA and CDR2 is YSYEKL in the germline V gene. Trimming removed 1 base at V and 3 bases at J, with 14 bases between. The DNA of the CDR3 is TGCGCCAGCAGCCAAGTTGACGGGAGAGGGACAGATACGCAGTATTTT. This sequence encodes CASSQVDGRGTDTQYF.

V gene TRBV6-1 combines with J gene TRBJ1-2; tentatively, D is TRBD1 (6 bases). CDR3 length: 13 amino acids. The germline V gene encodes CDR1 MNHNS and CDR2 SASEGT. The V end lost 2 bases, the J end lost 8 bases, and 12 bases lay between the germline ends. The CDR3 DNA reads TGTGCCAGCAGTGAAAGGGGGTTTCTCGGCTACACCTTC. Its translation is CASSERGFLGYTF.

This clone was picked up one time. CDR3 DNA sequence: TGTGCCAGCAGTGAAGACAGAAACTACGAGCAGTACTTC. Translated: CASSEDRNYEQYF. The rearrangement links TRBV2 to TRBJ2-7, with D unclear. The CDR3 runs to 13 residues. CDR1 is SNHLY, CDR2 FYNNEI, per germline. V was trimmed by 1 base and J by 3 bases, leaving 7 bases between them.

This clone occurred once. The chain recombines TRBV7-2 with TRBJ2-1; D remains ambiguous. The CDR3 is 12 residues long. CDR1 SGHTA and CDR2 FQGNSA come from the germline V gene. Trimming took 2 bases from V and 5 from J, leaving 4 bases between them. This chain's CDR3 is CASSLTDNEQFF. CDR3 bases: TGTGCCAGCAGCTTAACAGACAATGAGCAGTTCTTC.

The V call is TRBV6-5, the J call TRBJ2-4; 7 nucleotides match TRBD1. The V gene end was trimmed by 6 bases and the J gene end by 8 bases; junction bases not matched to a gene: 13. CDR1 MNHEY and CDR2 SVGAGI come from the germline V gene. There are 15 residues in the CDR3. The CDR3 region has the DNA TGTGCCAGCAGCGAGGTGGGACAGAGTGATGACATTCAGTACTTC. It is translated as CASSEVGQSDDIQYF.

The genes are TRBV27 and TRBJ2-1, with 12 bases fitting TRBD1. The germline V gene has CDR1 MNHEY and CDR2 SMNVEV (reference sequence). This CDR3 has 15 amino acids. V lost 7 bases to trimming and J lost 6 bases; unmatched junction nucleotides: 7. DNA of the CDR3: TGTGCCAGCACCCCCTGGGGACAGGGGGCCAATGAGCAGTTCTTC. Amino acids: CASTPWGQGANEQFF.

The rearrangement uses TRBV30 and TRBJ2-7, with a tentative D call TRBD2 (6 bases). The CDR3 is 15 residues long. Germline CDR1 reads GTSNPN; CDR2 reads SVGIG (reference sequence). Trimming cost V 4 bases and J 2 bases, with 18 bases left between them. CDR3 amino acids: CAWTERAELPYEQYF. CDR3 DNA sequence: TGTGCCTGGACAGAGCGGGCCGAATTACCCTACGAGCAGTACTTC.

The J gene is TRBJ2-1, the V gene TRBV5-1; tentative D call: TRBD2 (6 bases). CDR1 is SGHRS, CDR2 YFSETQ, per germline. This CDR3 is built from 17 residues. Deletions cut 0 bases from V and 2 bases from J, with 15 bases between. The CDR3 sequence is CASSLGGDGGPYNEQFF. The CDR3 DNA sequence: TGCGCCAGCAGCTTGGGCGGGGATGGAGGGCCCTACAATGAGCAGTTCTTC. The whole variable domain, filled in from reference TRBV5-1 and TRBJ2-1, reads KAGVTQTPRYLIKTRGQQVTLSCSPISGHRSVSWYQQTPGQGLQFLFEYFSETQRNKGNFPGRFSGRQFSNSRSEMNVSTLELGDSALYLCASSLGGDGGPYNEQFFGPGTRLTVL.

The V and J genes are TRBV28 and TRBJ2-6; 12 bases line up with TRBD2. Germline-derived CDR1 and CDR2 are MDHEN and SYDVKM. Trimming cost V 8 bases and J 2 bases; bases outside gene matches: 13. The CDR3 consists of 19 residues. The CDR3 region is CASRETSGSPSPGANVLTF. The CDR3 DNA reads TGTGCCAGCCGGGAGACTAGCGGGAGTCCTTCTCCTGGGGCCAACGTCCTGACTTTC. Full variable domain (outside the CDR3, taken from reference TRBV28 and TRBJ2-6): DVKVTQSSRYLVKRTGEKVFLECVQDMDHENMFWYRQDPGLGLRLIYFSYDVKMKEKGDIPEGYSVSREKKERFSLILESASTNQTSMYLCASRETSGSPSPGANVLTFGAGSRLTVL.

The rearrangement uses TRBV10-3 and TRBJ2-7; 8 nucleotides agree with TRBD1. The CDR3 is made up of 18 amino acids. Germline V gives CDR1 ENHRY, CDR2 SYGVKD. Trimming removed 3 bases from V and 5 bases from J; junction bases left unmatched: 18. The CDR3: CAISDPLLPGQEGDEQYF. DNA for the CDR3: TGTGCCATCAGTGATCCCCTCCTGCCGGGACAGGAAGGGGACGAGCAGTACTTC.

DNA of the CDR3: TGCAGTGGAGGGGGGGGCGAGCAGTACTTC. It codes for CSGGGGEQYF. The chain links TRBV20-1 to TRBJ2-7, with a weak D call TRBD2 (7 bases). V was pared by 7 bases and J by 6 bases, with 10 bases between. This CDR3 is built from 10 residues. Germline lookup yields CDR1 DFQATT and CDR2 SNEGSKA (reference sequence).

The chain combines TRBV25-1 with TRBJ2-7; D gene uncertain. The germline V gene has CDR1 MGHDK and CDR2 SYGVNS. The CDR3 covers 11 residues. V was cut by 5 bases and J by 1 base, with 3 bases left in between. DNA of the CDR3: TGTGCCAGCAGTTTATCCTACGAGCAGTACTTC. This codes for CASSLSYEQYF.

The V call is TRBV5-5, the J call TRBJ1-2, with TRBD1 matching over 7 bases. Per the germline V gene, CDR1 is SGHKS and CDR2 is YYEKEE (reference sequence). The CDR3 totals 14 residues. J lost 6 bases, V lost 0 bases, and 5 bases had no gene match. CDR3 residues: CASSLGGTGDGYTF. CDR3 nucleotides: TGTGCCAGCAGCTTGGGGGGAACAGGGGATGGCTACACCTTC.

The chain links TRBV28 to TRBJ2-7; 7 bases are shared with TRBD1. The CDR3 has 15 amino acids. With 5 bases clipped from V and 4 bases from J, the junction kept 11 bases outside the gene matches. Looked up from germline, CDR1 is MDHEN and CDR2 is SYDVKM. The CDR3 is CASSQSGTVSYEQYF. For the CDR3, the DNA is TGTGCCAGCAGTCAATCCGGGACAGTATCTTACGAGCAGTACTTC.

The chain links TRBV7-8 to TRBJ2-1, with TRBD2 as a possible D gene (6 bases). This CDR3 has 17 residues. Germline lookup yields CDR1 SGHVS and CDR2 FQNEAQ. Trimming removed 5 bases at V and 2 bases at J, with 19 bases between. The CDR3 nucleotides are TGTGCCAGCAGCATAACAAGTCCGGGACTCCCCTACAATGAGCAGTTCTTC. Translated, it gives CASSITSPGLPYNEQFF.

J is TRBJ2-7 and V is TRBV10-1; unclear D gene. Trimming cost V 3 bases and J 7 bases, with 7 bases left between them. The germline CDR1 and CDR2 sequences are WNHNN and SYGVQD (reference sequence). The CDR3 runs to 11 residues. CDR3 nucleotides: TGCGCCAGCAGTGAAGGGTTGGAGCAGTACTTC. This sequence encodes CASSEGLEQYF.

The chain employs TRBV9 and TRBJ1-2; D not resolved. With 0 bases removed from V and 6 bases from J, the gap between germline ends came to 12 bases. Germline V gives CDR1 SGDLS, CDR2 YYNGEE. The CDR3 totals 14 residues. CDR3 residues: CASSVGSHLDGYTF. The CDR3, as DNA: TGTGCCAGCAGCGTAGGATCCCATCTCGATGGCTACACCTTC.

V is TRBV7-9 and J is TRBJ1-2; no definite D call. CDR1 and CDR2 from the germline V gene are SEHNR and FQNEAQ (reference sequence). V was trimmed by 10 bases and J by 4 bases, leaving 19 bases between them. The length of the CDR3 is 14 residues. As DNA, the CDR3 is TGTGCCACCCAACGGACGGAACCGCTCTATGGCTACACCTTC. It codes for CATQRTEPLYGYTF.

This chain connects TRBV7-6 to TRBJ2-3, with 8 bases that match TRBD2. The V gene's germline CDR1 is SGHVS and CDR2 FNYEAQ. Trimming at V came to 4 bases and at J to 0 bases, leaving 3 bases not matched to a gene. CDR3 length: 15 residues. Here the CDR3 reads CASSYAGGSTDTQYF. The CDR3 DNA reads TGTGCCAGCAGCTATGCGGGAGGTAGCACAGATACGCAGTATTTT.